This TCR beta chain was found in a study of blood T cell repertoires in COVID-19. The method was immunoSEQ multiplex PCR; TCRdb's version includes in-frame clones alone and lacks a portion of them. The sample carries approximately 130,000 clones, 77% recorded once. Germline V CDR1 and CDR2: KGHSH, LQKENI. V was pared by 3 bases and J by 6 bases, with 9 bases of the junction left unmatched. The CDR3 is made up of 15 amino acids. The receptor comes from a human donor in a cohort sampled during active COVID-19. Sequenced sample: peripheral blood. This rearrangement joins TRBV18 to TRBJ2-7; 9 bases match TRBD2. The CDR3 region has the DNA TGTGCCAGCTCACCCCGGGCGGGAGGGCTCAGCGAGCAGTACTTC. It yields the protein CASSPRAGGLSEQYF.